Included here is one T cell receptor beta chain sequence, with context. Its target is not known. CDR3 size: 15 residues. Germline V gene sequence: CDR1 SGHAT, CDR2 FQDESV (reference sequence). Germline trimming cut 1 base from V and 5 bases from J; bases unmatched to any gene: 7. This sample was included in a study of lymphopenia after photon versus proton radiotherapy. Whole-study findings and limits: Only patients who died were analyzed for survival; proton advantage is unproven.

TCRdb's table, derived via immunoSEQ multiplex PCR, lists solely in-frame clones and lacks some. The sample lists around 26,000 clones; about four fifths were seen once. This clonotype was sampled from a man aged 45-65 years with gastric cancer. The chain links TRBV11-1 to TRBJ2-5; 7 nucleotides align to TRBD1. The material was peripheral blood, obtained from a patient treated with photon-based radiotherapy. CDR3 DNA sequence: TGTGCCAGCAGCTTAGACAGGGGCTTGGTGGAGACCCAGTACTTC. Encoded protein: CASSLDRGLVETQYF.